These 21 T cell receptor beta chains share one sample of origin, sequenced in a study of T cells in Graves' hyperthyroidism and ophthalmopathy (dated 2019 in TCRdb). The method behind the library was multiplex PCR. TCRdb shows the sequencer as Illumina HiSeq 2000. The TCR beta CDR3 regions were amplified from the RNA transcripts. For the first round of RT-PCR on the TCR CDR3, the HTBI primer set was used together with the Qiagen OneStep RT-PCR kit. Clones were called with MiXCR by TCRdb after fastp trimmed the public reads at Q25, and only in-frame beta chains were retained. Each entry merges the rows of one CDR3 protein and shows their most common DNA and genes. The sample records about 640,000 distinct CDR3 sequences, 45% of which are singletons. Less than 9% of the sample rests with the top ten. The sequenced material came from peripheral blood or thyroid tissue (not recorded which). The receptor set was obtained from an adult man with Graves' disease, either hyperthyroidism or ophthalmopathy (not recorded which).

The chain is built from TRBV5-4 and TRBJ1-2; 9 positions agree with TRBD1. Losses at the gene ends were 4 bases for V and 7 bases for J; bases not matched to a gene: 11. In germline, CDR1 is SGHNT, CDR2 YYREEE (reference sequence). The CDR3 consists of 15 residues. CDR3 DNA: TGTGCCAGCAGCCCCCCGGGACAGGGTATCGGTGGCTACACCTTC. It translates to CASSPPGQGIGGYTF.

The chain is built from TRBV2 and TRBJ1-6; D gene ambiguous. Germline V gene lookup returns CDR1 SNHLY and CDR2 FYNNEI. This CDR3 region has 13 residues. V was pared by 3 bases and J by 7 bases, with 7 bases between. The CDR3 sequence: CASSEAANSPLHF. In DNA form, the CDR3 reads TGTGCCAGCAGTGAGGCAGCGAATTCACCCCTCCACTTT. The whole variable domain, filled in from reference TRBV2 and TRBJ1-6, reads EPEVTQTPSHQVTQMGQEVILRCVPISNHLYFYWYRQILGQKVEFLVSFYNNEISEKSEIFDDQFSVERPDGSNFTLKIRSTKLEDSAMYFCASSEAANSPLHFGNGTRLTVT.

A word on this clonotype: The final CDR3 position lacks the conserved phenylalanine or tryptophan, pointing to a likely read error. Because the CDR3's place on the DNA is in doubt, the DNA is left out and the CDR3 is given as listed by TCRdb. The chain has TRBV2 and TRBJ1-4; whether TRBD1, the table's D call, matches the DNA was not checked. CDR1 is SNHLY and CDR2 is FYNNEI in the germline V gene. The CDR3 extends over 9 residues, inclusive of both ends. The CDR3 spells CASSETGGL.

The J gene is TRBJ2-5, the V gene TRBV19, with TRBD1 as a possible D gene (5 bases). This CDR3 has 14 amino acids. Between the trimmed V and J ends, which lost 6 bases and 2 bases, there was a span of 13 bases. CDR1 is LNHDA and CDR2 is SQIVND in the germline V gene (reference sequence). Written as DNA, the CDR3 is TGTGCCAGTAGCTTCCAGGGATTACAAGAGACCCAGTACTTC. Residues: CASSFQGLQETQYF.

V is TRBV2 and J is TRBJ1-6; unclear D gene. V lost 8 bases and J 8 bases, leaving 16 bases between the germline ends. There are 14 residues in the CDR3. Germline CDR1 and CDR2: SNHLY and FYNNEI. The CDR3, as DNA: TGTGCCAGCCCGACCCCCATGGACGATTCACCCCTCCACTTT. This codes for CASPTPMDDSPLHF. The entire variable domain, with the rest obtained from reference TRBV2 and TRBJ1-6, is as follows: EPEVTQTPSHQVTQMGQEVILRCVPISNHLYFYWYRQILGQKVEFLVSFYNNEISEKSEIFDDQFSVERPDGSNFTLKIRSTKLEDSAMYFCASPTPMDDSPLHFGNGTRLTVT.

With regard to this clonotype: Its ends do not fully match the called genes, so a read error is possible. This chain links TRBV7-9 with TRBJ2-7, with D possibly TRBD1 on 5 matching bases. The CDR3 extends over 13 amino acids. From germline, CDR1 is SEHNR and CDR2 FQNEAQ (reference sequence). Here the CDR3 DNA reads TGTGCCGGCAGCCCCCCGGACACCTACGAGCAGTACTTC. It yields the protein CAGSPPDTYEQYF.

This clonotype was seen more than once but under ten times. The chain employs TRBV7-2 and TRBJ2-5; perhaps TRBD1 as D (6 bases). Trimming removed 8 bases at V and 0 bases at J, with 13 bases between. The CDR3 extends over 14 amino acids. In germline, CDR1 is SGHTA, CDR2 FQGNSA. The CDR3 region is CASRQVLYQETQYF. Written as DNA, the CDR3 is TGTGCCAGCCGACAGGTCTTGTACCAAGAGACCCAGTACTTC.

This clonotype was counted ten times or more. The V gene is TRBV2, the J gene TRBJ2-5; D not resolved. The V gene lost 7 bases and the J gene lost 5 bases, with 8 bases spanning the gap. Germline CDR1 and CDR2: SNHLY and FYNNEI. This CDR3 region has 11 residues. CDR3 sequence reads: CASMGTETQYF. CDR3 sequence (DNA): TGTGCCAGCATGGGCACCGAGACCCAGTACTTC.

This clonotype was counted ten times or more. This chain joins TRBV29-1 and TRBJ1-1; D is unresolved. The germline gives CDR1 SQVTM, CDR2 ANQGSEA. Deletions cut 8 bases from V and 4 bases from J, with 14 bases between. The CDR3 spans 12 residues. The CDR3 here is CSLRVDGTEAFF. In DNA form, the CDR3 reads TGCAGCCTGCGGGTTGACGGCACTGAAGCTTTCTTT.

This clonotype was observed many times. V is TRBV10-3 and J is TRBJ2-2, with 8 positions matching TRBD2. This CDR3 has 16 amino acids. The germline V gene has CDR1 ENHRY and CDR2 SYGVKD. J was trimmed by 0 bases and V by 6 bases; bases with no gene match: 6. CDR3 in DNA: TGTGCCATCAGAGCGCGGGGGGACGCGAACACCGGGGAGCTGTTTTTT. This encodes CAIRARGDANTGELFF.

This chain joins TRBV6-5 and TRBJ1-6; D is unclear. Trimming removed 1 base from V and 5 bases from J, with 3 bases in between. The CDR3 is made up of 13 amino acids. Germline loops: CDR1 MNHEY, CDR2 SVGAGI. CDR3 region: CASSYFNNSPLHF. The CDR3 bases are TGTGCCAGCAGTTACTTCAATAATTCACCCCTCCACTTT.

The V call is TRBV7-2, the J call TRBJ1-1; D call uncertain. This CDR3 comprises 14 residues. Trimming pared 5 bases from V and 3 bases from J, leaving 13 bases between. CDR1 is SGHTA, CDR2 FQGNSA, per germline. For the CDR3, the DNA is TGTGCCAGCAGCGCGAGAGGACCTGACACTGAAGCTTTCTTT. Protein sequence: CASSARGPDTEAFF. The entire variable domain, with the rest obtained from reference TRBV7-2 and TRBJ1-1, is as follows: GAGVSQSPSNKVTEKGKDVELRCDPISGHTALYWYRQSLGQGLEFLIYFQGNSAPDKSGLPSDRFSAERTGGSVSTLTIQRTQQEDSAVYLCASSARGPDTEAFFGQGTRLTVV.

The chain joins TRBV2 to TRBJ2-6; D might be TRBD1 (6 bases). Trimming took 6 bases from V and 0 from J, leaving 12 bases between them. This CDR3 comprises 16 residues. The germline V gene encodes CDR1 SNHLY and CDR2 FYNNEI. CDR3 nucleotides: TGTGCCAGCAGCCTACGGGACACCTCTGGGGCCAACGTCCTGACTTTC. Its translation: CASSLRDTSGANVLTF. Supplemented by reference TRBV2 and TRBJ2-6, the full variable domain reads EPEVTQTPSHQVTQMGQEVILRCVPISNHLYFYWYRQILGQKVEFLVSFYNNEISEKSEIFDDQFSVERPDGSNFTLKIRSTKLEDSAMYFCASSLRDTSGANVLTFGAGSRLTVL.

The chain uses TRBV6-1 and TRBJ1-5, with a weak D call TRBD1 (5 bases). The CDR3 covers 14 residues. Germline V gives CDR1 MNHNS, CDR2 SASEGT. Trimming shortened V by 1 base and J by 7 bases, and 11 bases separated the two germline ends. The CDR3 nucleotides read TGTGCCAGCAGTGAAGGGGCAGGGAGACAGCCCCAGCATTTT. Translation: CASSEGAGRQPQHF.

This clonotype was picked up a small number of times. The V gene is TRBV20-1, the J gene TRBJ1-4, with D tentatively TRBD1 (5 bases). This CDR3 has 12 amino acids. CDR1 is DFQATT and CDR2 is SNEGSKA in the germline V gene (reference sequence). Trimming left V 3 bases short and J 10 bases short, with 12 bases between. The CDR3: CSASQGGGKLFF. The CDR3 coding sequence is TGCAGTGCTAGCCAGGGAGGTGGAAAACTGTTTTTT.

The chain recombines TRBV6-5 with TRBJ2-5; D may correspond to TRBD1 or TRBD2 (6 bases each). Germline V gene sequence: CDR1 MNHEY, CDR2 SVGAGI. The CDR3 has 15 residues. V lost 7 bases and J lost 6, with 21 bases in between. CDR3 in amino acids: CASTPGGGQAKTQYF. DNA of the CDR3: TGTGCCAGCACCCCAGGAGGGGGGCAGGCGAAGACCCAGTACTTC.

Many counts were recorded for this clonotype. This chain connects TRBV7-2 to TRBJ1-2, with no clear D. The CDR3 is 15 residues long. V lost 6 bases, J lost 4 bases, and 18 bases lay in between. Germline lookup yields CDR1 SGHTA and CDR2 FQGNSA. CDR3 amino acids: CASSHSRQAGYGYTF. Written as DNA, the CDR3 is TGTGCCAGCAGTCATTCCCGCCAGGCCGGCTATGGCTACACCTTC.

The J gene is TRBJ1-6, the V gene TRBV5-1, with D hard to call. The V end lost 4 bases, the J end lost 7 bases, and 18 bases lay between the germline ends. Germline V gene data show CDR1 as SGHRS and CDR2 as YFSETQ. This CDR3 is 16 amino acids long. CDR3 protein: CASSQEPGDWNSPLHF. The CDR3 DNA reads as TGCGCCAGCAGCCAAGAGCCCGGGGATTGGAATTCACCCCTCCACTTT. Using reference TRBV5-1 and TRBJ1-6 for the parts outside the CDR3, the full variable domain is KAGVTQTPRYLIKTRGQQVTLSCSPISGHRSVSWYQQTPGQGLQFLFEYFSETQRNKGNFPGRFSGRQFSNSRSEMNVSTLELGDSALYLCASSQEPGDWNSPLHFGNGTRLTVT.

The sample holds a few counts of this clonotype. The rearrangement links TRBV12-3 or TRBV12-4 to TRBJ1-1; D not certain. With 3 bases removed from V and 0 bases from J, the gap between germline ends came to 8 bases. The CDR3 extends over 14 amino acids. CDR3 amino acids: CASSFRIMNTEAFF. CDR3 nucleotide sequence: TGTGCCAGCAGTTTTCGAATCATGAACACTGAAGCTTTCTTT.

The V call is TRBV19, the J call TRBJ1-2, with a weak D call TRBD1 (5 bases). Per germline, CDR1 LNHDA and CDR2 SQIVND (reference sequence). The V end was cut by 6 bases, the J end by 6 bases, with 17 bases between. The CDR3 loop spans 14 amino acids. CDR3 nucleotides: TGTGCCAGTAGCCCTTTTACAGGCGCCAATGGCTACACCTTC. It codes for CASSPFTGANGYTF.

The J gene is TRBJ2-5, the V gene TRBV7-2; TRBD2 is a possible D gene (6 bases). Germline-derived CDR1 and CDR2 are SGHTA and FQGNSA. Trimming shortened V by 4 bases and J by 3 bases, and 15 bases separated the two germline ends. The CDR3 sequence is 15 residues long. DNA of the CDR3: TGTGCCAGCAGCTCCCGGACTATTCTAAAAGAGACCCAGTACTTC. This sequence encodes CASSSRTILKETQYF.